The TCR beta chain described here comes from a study of molecular identifiers for immune sequencing clone quantification. Study overall: Within a replicate experiment, RNA obtained from either approximately 22,000 or 94,000 naive CD8 cells was divided into five aliquots, and four of those aliquots were then sequenced.

TCRdb independently ran MiXCR on the PCR reads; one entry per CDR3 protein. The data hold 400,000 to 600,000 distinct CDR3 sequences, with 25% observed a single time. Germline CDR1 is ENHRY and CDR2 is SYGVKD. Trimming removed 3 bases from V and 0 bases from J; junction bases left unmatched: 9. The CDR3 loop spans 17 amino acids. Every naive CD8 library was made from between about 18,000 and 1,100,000 sorted cells with 10%, 30% or 50% RNA. The authors gated naive CD8 T cells as CD8+CD4-CCR7+CD45RA+ for sorting. Broader study findings: Over 99% of CMV-specific effector molecules, but under 1% of naive ones, were in clones above 20 copies.

In the case of this clonotype: Its antigen is still unknown.

The origin of this receptor is a human donor in good health. Some libraries in this study had Jurkat cell RNA spiked in. This chain uses TRBV10-3 with TRBJ2-3, with 7 bases aligning to TRBD2. Sequencing was done on a sample of naive CD8+ T cells from blood, with Jurkat cell RNA spiked in. The sample's subset: FACS-sorted CD8+CD4-CCR7+CD45RA+ naive T cells. This CDR3 is CAISEEPGGGSTDTQYF. The CDR3 nucleotides are TGTGCCATCAGTGAAGAGCCTGGCGGGGGAAGCACAGATACGCAGTATTTT.